These 11 T cell receptor beta chains were all obtained from the same sample, sequenced in a study of T-cell reconstitution after alpha-beta-depleted transplantation in children. The library targeted TCRbeta and was prepared with unique molecular identifiers. Using its own MiXCR run on the PCR reads, TCRdb lists one record per CDR3 protein. The data contain 90,000 to 130,000 distinct CDR3 sequences, around a tenth of them singletons. The material sequenced was PBMCs from the stem cell graft donor, taken from the stem cell graft. The receptors come from a human donor who donated a stem cell graft to a child with acute lymphoblastic leukemia.

This clonotype was picked up many times. This chain uses TRBV27 with TRBJ2-5; 8 nucleotides align to TRBD2. Germline CDR1 MNHEY, CDR2 SMNVEV (reference sequence). This CDR3 has 16 amino acids. Trimming took 5 bases from V and 2 from J; bases not matched to a gene: 10. The CDR3 here is CASSPSISGGQETQYF. Written as DNA, the CDR3 is TGTGCCAGCAGTCCTTCAATTTCGGGAGGGCAAGAGACCCAGTACTTC.

This clonotype has ten or more counts. V and J are TRBV7-9 and TRBJ1-2; D gene unclear. The CDR3 spans 17 residues. Germline-derived CDR1 and CDR2 are SEHNR and FQNEAQ (reference sequence). Trimming left V 3 bases short and J 4 bases short, with 21 bases between. The CDR3 here is CASSLGILHGVSYGYTF. In nucleotides, the CDR3 is TGTGCCAGCAGCTTGGGAATTTTACACGGGGTTAGCTATGGCTACACCTTC. Full variable domain (rest looked up from reference TRBV7-9 and TRBJ1-2): DTGVSQNPRHKITKRGQNVTFRCDPISEHNRLYWYRQTLGQGPEFLTYFQNEAQLEKSRLLSDRFSAERPKGSFSTLEIQRTEQGDSAMYLCASSLGILHGVSYGYTFGSGTRLTVV.

At least ten counts were recorded for this clonotype. The chain links TRBV4-1 to TRBJ1-5; no clear D. This CDR3 has 17 residues. V gave up 0 bases and J gave up 2 bases, with 14 bases separating them. Germline CDR1 and CDR2: MGHRA and YSYEKL. The CDR3 DNA reads TGCGCCAGCAGCCAAGATCATCAGAATCTGGGCAATCAGCCCCAGCATTTT. Protein: CASSQDHQNLGNQPQHF.

This clonotype showed up many times. The chain uses TRBV4-1 and TRBJ2-1; maybe TRBD2 (7 bases). Trimming removed 2 bases from V and 6 bases from J, with 17 bases in between. Germline V gene data show CDR1 as MGHRA and CDR2 as YSYEKL. CDR3 size: 16 residues. CDR3 sequence (DNA): TGCGCCAGCAGCCAACCGAGCGGGACATTAACCAATGAGCAGTTCTTC. Its translation: CASSQPSGTLTNEQFF.

This clonotype was seen repeatedly, ten times or more. The chain employs TRBV7-9 and TRBJ1-2; 8 bases agree with TRBD1. Germline V gene lookup returns CDR1 SEHNR and CDR2 FQNEAQ (reference sequence). V gave up 0 bases and J gave up 6 bases; unmatched junction bases: 9. This CDR3 has 16 residues. CDR3 region: CASSLAYTDREDGYTF. DNA of the CDR3: TGTGCCAGCAGCTTAGCTTATACGGACAGGGAGGATGGCTACACCTTC.

With respect to this clonotype: This may stem from a read error, because a much larger clone lies one nucleotide away. The chain is built from TRBV20-1 and TRBJ2-7; no clear D gene. Germline-derived CDR1 and CDR2 are DFQATT and SNEGSKA (reference sequence). The V end was cut by 3 bases, the J end by 5 bases, with 14 bases between. The CDR3 has 13 amino acids. CDR3 sequence reads: CSASSQFFHEQYF. DNA of the CDR3: TGCAGTGCTAGTTCCCAGTTCTTCCACGAGCAGTACTTC.

This clonotype was seen many times. The J gene is TRBJ1-1, the V gene TRBV5-1; D is possibly TRBD1 (5 bases). CDR1 and CDR2 from the germline V gene are SGHRS and YFSETQ. V lost 5 bases and J lost 1, with 12 bases in between. The CDR3 has 14 residues. In DNA, the CDR3 is TGCGCCAGCAGTTGGGGGGACGGGAACACTGAAGCTTTCTTT. As protein: CASSWGDGNTEAFF. Full variable domain (outside the CDR3, taken from reference TRBV5-1 and TRBJ1-1): KAGVTQTPRYLIKTRGQQVTLSCSPISGHRSVSWYQQTPGQGLQFLFEYFSETQRNKGNFPGRFSGRQFSNSRSEMNVSTLELGDSALYLCASSWGDGNTEAFFGQGTRLTVV.

This clonotype was counted many times. V is TRBV3-1 and J is TRBJ2-2; TRBD2 is a possible D gene (5 bases). Trimming stripped 1 base from V and 5 bases from J, with 8 bases between. The CDR3 is 14 residues long. CDR1 and CDR2 (germline): LGHDT, YNNKEL (reference sequence). CDR3 residues: CASSQGPGTGELFF. DNA for the CDR3: TGTGCCAGCAGCCAAGGTCCGGGGACCGGGGAGCTGTTTTTT. Looking up the rest from reference TRBV3-1 and TRBJ2-2 gives the full variable domain: DTAVSQTPKYLVTQMGNDKSIKCEQNLGHDTMYWYKQDSKKFLKIMFSYNNKELIINETVPNRFSPKSPDKAHLNLHINSLELGDSAVYFCASSQGPGTGELFFGEGSRLTVL.

The table lists this clonotype with many counts. CDR3 nucleotide sequence: TGCGCCAGCAGTGAGAGGCGACAGATGAACACTGAAGCTTTCTTT. This translates into CASSERRQMNTEAFF. The chain employs TRBV10-1 and TRBJ1-1, with D possibly matching TRBD1 (5 bases). The CDR3 is 15 residues long. The V gene lost 2 bases and the J gene lost 0 bases, with 10 bases spanning the gap. Germline CDR1 reads WNHNN; CDR2 reads SYGVQD (reference sequence).

This clonotype appeared many times. The chain has TRBV12-3 or TRBV12-4 and TRBJ2-7; 8 nucleotides agree with TRBD1. The CDR3 has 15 amino acids. The V segment lost 6 bases and the J segment 0 bases; nucleotides outside the gene matches: 7. CDR3 bases: TGTGCCAGCAGCTTGACAGGGACAGGCTCCTACGAGCAGTACTTC. This encodes CASSLTGTGSYEQYF.

This clonotype was recorded many times. This CDR3 is CASSYDTEQPQHF. The CDR3 DNA reads TGCGCCAGCAGCTACGACACGGAGCAGCCCCAGCATTTT. J is TRBJ1-5 and V is TRBV5-1; D remains ambiguous. This CDR3 is 13 amino acids long. With 3 bases removed from V and 7 bases from J, the gap between germline ends came to 11 bases. Per germline, CDR1 SGHRS and CDR2 YFSETQ.